Listed below are T cell receptor beta chains from one sample, sequenced in a study of blood T cell repertoires in COVID-19. Repertoires were generated with immunoSEQ multiplex PCR, while TCRdb's copy carries only in-frame clones and drops some. This table has 200,000 to 250,000 clones, 70% to 85% appearing once. The sample comprised peripheral blood. The receptors originated from a human donor in a cohort sampled during active COVID-19. Each CDR3 is given with its conserved first and last residue. D genes are given only for firm matches. Where a row states a size, it is once, few, many or the class of an expanded clone; other rows omit it.

TRBJ1-6 TRBV6-1 NA NA TGTGCCAGCAGTGAAGCGCGGGACTTACCCCTCCACTTT CASSEARDLPLHF
TRBJ2-1 TRBV28 NA NA TGTGCCAGCAGTTTTGGACTCCCGAATGAGCAGTTCTTC CASSFGLPNEQFF
TRBJ2-7 TRBV19 once TRBD2 TGTGCCAGTAGTATTGCTAGCGGGAGTATCTACGAGCAGTACTTC CASSIASGSIYEQYF
TRBJ2-2 TRBV5-6 NA TRBD1 TGTGCCAGCAGCTTGGCCGTGACAGGGGCGAACACCGGGGAGCTGTTTTTT CASSLAVTGANTGELFF
TRBJ1-3 TRBV28 NA NA TGTGCCAGCACCCCCGGGACAAAGAACACCATATATTTT CASTPGTKNTIYF
TRBJ1-6 TRBV5-1 NA NA TGCGCCAGCAGCTTGGATGGTCAGCGGAGTTATAATTCACCCCTCCACTTT CASSLDGQRSYNSPLHF
TRBJ2-7 TRBV6-5 NA NA TGTGCCAGCAGTTCCGGGACAATGTACGAGCAGTACTTC CASSSGTMYEQYF
TRBJ1-4 TRBV30 many TRBD1 TGTGCCTGGAGTGTACGACAGGGGGCGAATGAAAAACTGTTTTTT CAWSVRQGANEKLFF
TRBJ2-1 TRBV10-1 NA TRBD2 TGCGCCAGCAGTGAACACCCTAAACTAGCGAGCAATGAGCAGTTCTTC CASSEHPKLASNEQFF
TRBJ2-1 TRBV28 NA NA TGTGCCAGCAGTTTTTATCCAGGCAAAGGGGACAATGAGCAGTTCTTC CASSFYPGKGDNEQFF
TRBJ1-2 TRBV5-4 NA TRBD1 TGTGCCAGCAGCCTCCCGGGACAGGGATCCTATGGCTACACCTTC CASSLPGQGSYGYTF
TRBJ2-1 TRBV19 NA TRBD2 TGTGCCAGTAGTATAAGGGCGGGAGTTGGTGAGCAGTTCTTC CASSIRAGVGEQFF
TRBJ2-1 TRBV4-1 NA TRBD2 TGCGCCAGCAGCCCCGGGGGGCGGGAGGGTTACAATGAGCAGTTCTTC CASSPGGREGYNEQFF
TRBJ2-7 TRBV5-1 NA NA TGCGCCAGCAGCTTGGGCCAGGGCCTAGTTAGCGAGCAGTACTTC CASSLGQGLVSEQYF
TRBJ1-4 TRBV27 NA NA TGTGCCAGCAGTCTCGCCGGGGGAAGAGGCGAAAAACTGTTTTTT CASSLAGGRGEKLFF
TRBJ1-5 TRBV10-3 NA TRBD1 TGTGCCATCAGTGAGCCCGGACAGGGAGGGTTGGAGCCCCAGCATTTT CAISEPGQGGLEPQHF
TRBJ2-3 TRBV7-6 NA TRBD1 TGTGCCAGCAGTTACCTCGACAGGGAGGATACGCAGTATTTT CASSYLDREDTQYF
TRBJ2-1 TRBV5-1 NA NA TGCGCCAGCAGCTCGACGGGAGTCTACAATGAGCAGTTCTTC CASSSTGVYNEQFF
TRBJ1-4 TRBV5-6 NA NA TGTGCCAGCAGCTTAGGGGCAGGGTTTAATGAAAAACTGTTTTTT CASSLGAGFNEKLFF
TRBJ1-2 TRBV25-1 NA TRBD1 TGTGCCAGCAGTCCGACAGGGGTTAACTATGGCTACACCTTC CASSPTGVNYGYTF
TRBJ2-7 TRBV15 NA NA TGTGCCACCAGCGACCGCGGGCGGGGCTCCTACGAGCAGTACTTC CATSDRGRGSYEQYF
TRBJ2-1 TRBV7-2 NA TRBD2 TGTGCCAGCAGCTTAGTCGGGACTAGCGGGAGTCGGGATGAGCAGTTCTTC CASSLVGTSGSRDEQFF
TRBJ1-2 TRBV19 NA TRBD1 TGTGCCAGCACAGGGGCTTACTATGGCTACACCTTC CASTGAYYGYTF
TRBJ1-5 TRBV28 NA NA TGTGCCAGCAGTCGTGACAGTAGCAATCAGCCCCAGCATTTT CASSRDSSNQPQHF
TRBJ1-4 TRBV2 NA NA TGTGCCAGCAGTGTGATCAGAGGAACTAATGAAAAACTGTTTTTT CASSVIRGTNEKLFF
TRBJ1-5 TRBV19 NA NA TGTGCCAGTAGTCCCCCAGGGCGTGTAGGCGATCAGCCCCAGCATTTT CASSPPGRVGDQPQHF
TRBJ2-3 TRBV4-2 NA NA TGTGCCAGCAGCCCAGATCCCTTTGGCGGGAGCACAGATACGCAGTATTTT CASSPDPFGGSTDTQYF
TRBJ2-1 TRBV5-1 NA TRBD1 TGCGCCAGCAGCTTGGAGGCGCGACAGGGTTACGATGAGCAGTTCTTC CASSLEARQGYDEQFF
TRBJ2-3 TRBV6-5 NA NA TGTGCCAGCAGTACTAGGGCAGGGGTCAGGGATACGCAGTATTTT CASSTRAGVRDTQYF
TRBJ2-7 TRBV6-5 NA NA TGTGCCAGCAGAACCCTCGTGGCTAGCGTCTACGAGCAGTACTTC CASRTLVASVYEQYF
TRBJ1-5 TRBV28 few TRBD1 TGTGCCAGCACCACAGGGGGCGGCAATCAGCCCCAGCATTTT CASTTGGGNQPQHF
TRBJ2-2 TRBV9 NA TRBD2 TGTGCCAGCAGCGTACTAGCGGGGTCGAACACCGGGGAGCTGTTTTTT CASSVLAGSNTGELFF
TRBJ2-7 TRBV6-1 NA TRBD2 TGTGCCAGCAGTGAAAGGCAACTACTAGCGGGAACCGAGCAGTACTTC CASSERQLLAGTEQYF
TRBJ2-7 TRBV19 NA TRBD1 TGTGCCAGTAGTATAGCACCCGGGACAGGGCTCGAGCAGTACTTC CASSIAPGTGLEQYF
TRBJ1-1 TRBV30 NA NA TGTGCCTGGAGCTCCGGTCTGTACACTGAAGCTTTCTTT CAWSSGLYTEAFF
TRBJ2-1 TRBV5-6 few TRBD2 TGTGCCAGCAGCCAACTAGCGGGACGGTTAAGGTCCTACAATGAGCAGTTCTTC CASSQLAGRLRSYNEQFF
TRBJ2-1 TRBV3-1/TRBV3-2 NA TRBD2 TGTGCCAGCAGCCAGTCCGGGACTAGATACAATGAGCAGTTCTTC CASSQSGTRYNEQFF
TRBJ1-5 TRBV27 NA NA TGTGCCAGCAGTTTGGCGGGTAGCAATCAGCCCCAGCATTTT CASSLAGSNQPQHF
TRBJ2-7 TRBV28 NA TRBD2 TGTGCCAGTGCGGTAGCGGGAGTCAGGGAGCAGTACTTC CASAVAGVREQYF
TRBJ2-7 TRBV19 NA TRBD2 TGTGCCAGTAGTATAGCCCGTAGCGGGAACCTCTACGAGCAGTACTTC CASSIARSGNLYEQYF
TRBJ2-5 TRBV27 NA TRBD2 TGTGCCAGCAGTCGGACTAGCGGGAAGTACCAAGAGACCCAGTACTTC CASSRTSGKYQETQYF
TRBJ1-1 TRBV7-8 NA NA TGTGCCAGCAGCCATCTATACACTGAAGCTTTCTTT CASSHLYTEAFF
TRBJ2-4 TRBV4-2 NA NA TGTGCCACCGCGGAGCTAGGGGACAAAAACATTCAGTACTTC CATAELGDKNIQYF
TRBJ1-4 TRBV4-2 NA TRBD1 TGTGCCAGCAGCCAGGGGACAGGGGGCAGGAGTGAAAAACTGTTTTTT CASSQGTGGRSEKLFF
TRBJ1-1 TRBV5-8 NA TRBD1 TGTGCCAGCAGCTTGCCAGGACAGGGGGGCATGAACACTGAAGCTTTCTTT CASSLPGQGGMNTEAFF
TRBJ1-5 TRBV7-2 NA NA TGTGCCAGCAGCTTGGGGGGGGGCGGCAATCAGCCCCAGCATTTT CASSLGGGGNQPQHF
TRBJ1-4 TRBV5-1 NA TRBD1 TGCGCCAGTCGGACAGGAGGAAATGAAAAACTGTTTTTT CASRTGGNEKLFF
TRBJ2-7 TRBV6-5 NA TRBD1 TGTGCCACCGGGCAGGGACAGGGATCCTACGAGCAGTACTTC CATGQGQGSYEQYF
TRBJ1-5 TRBV18 NA NA TGTGCCAGCTCACCCCAGGGACATAGCAATCAGCCCCAGCATTTT CASSPQGHSNQPQHF
TRBJ1-2 TRBV4-1 NA NA TGCGCCAGCAGCCAAGGCGGGGAGAAAGGATTCTATGGCTACACCTTC CASSQGGEKGFYGYTF
TRBJ2-1 TRBV3-1/TRBV3-2 NA NA TGTGCCAGCAGCCAAGAAGTAGGGGATGAGCAGTTCTTC CASSQEVGDEQFF
TRBJ2-7 TRBV5-5 NA TRBD1 TGTGCCAGCAGCTATGCCGGGACAGGGGGCGAGCAGTACTTC CASSYAGTGGEQYF
TRBJ2-7 TRBV5-1 NA NA TGCGCCAGCAGCTTGGCCTTAGGTAGCGGATATTACGAGCAGTACTTC CASSLALGSGYYEQYF
TRBJ1-5 TRBV2 NA TRBD1 TGTGCCAGCAGGGTGGGGGACAGGGGCCCTCAGCCCCAGCATTTT CASRVGDRGPQPQHF
TRBJ1-3 TRBV7-2 NA NA TGTGCCAGCAGCTTAAATGTGGGGACAGGAAACACCATATATTTT CASSLNVGTGNTIYF